This TCR beta chain is drawn from a study of T cells in Graves' hyperthyroidism and ophthalmopathy. Reasons for excluding patients were uncontrolled infection, other autoimmune disease, pregnancy or lactation. Regions amplified from RNA transcripts were the TCR beta CDR3 regions. First-round RT-PCR targeting the TCR CDR3 was performed with the HTBI primer set. In TCRdb, the multiplex PCR reads were re-called with MiXCR into one record per CDR3 protein. This table holds fewer than 350,000 distinct CDR3 sequences, around 23% found once. This clonotype appeared a few times. CDR1 is SGHDN and CDR2 is FVKESK in the germline V gene. The CDR3 totals 15 residues. With 2 bases clipped from V and 3 bases from J, the junction kept 3 bases outside the gene matches.

V is TRBV14 and J is TRBJ2-3; 9 bases are a match to TRBD1. The sequenced sample consisted of blood. The clonotype originates from a woman between 45 and 65 years old with Graves' hyperthyroidism. CDR3 sequence: CASSQTGTGTDTQYF. DNA for the CDR3: TGTGCCAGCAGCCAAACCGGGACAGGGACAGATACGCAGTATTTT. The full variable domain, in which reference TRBV14 and TRBJ2-3 provide the parts outside the CDR3, is EAGVTQFPSHSVIEKGQTVTLRCDPISGHDNLYWYRRVMGKEIKFLLHFVKESKQDESGMPNNRFLAERTGGTYSTLKVQPAELEDSGVYFCASSQTGTGTDTQYFGPGTRLTVL.